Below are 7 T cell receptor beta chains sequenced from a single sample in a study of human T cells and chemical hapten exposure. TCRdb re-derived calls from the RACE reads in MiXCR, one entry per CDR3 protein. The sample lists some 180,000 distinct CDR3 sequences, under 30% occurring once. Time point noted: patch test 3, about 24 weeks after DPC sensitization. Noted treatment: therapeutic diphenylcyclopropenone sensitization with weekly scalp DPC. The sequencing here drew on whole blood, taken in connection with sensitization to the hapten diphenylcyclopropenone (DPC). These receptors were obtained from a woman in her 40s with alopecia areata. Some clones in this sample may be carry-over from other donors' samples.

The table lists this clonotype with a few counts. The CDR3 DNA is TGTGCCAGCAGCGTAGCTACGGGTGTGTCTAATGAAAAACTGTTTTTT. Amino acid sequence: CASSVATGVSNEKLFF. This chain joins TRBV9 and TRBJ1-4; D gene uncertain. Germline CDR1 is SGDLS and CDR2 is YYNGEE. The CDR3 is 16 amino acids. Trimming took 0 bases from V and 3 from J, leaving 12 bases between them.

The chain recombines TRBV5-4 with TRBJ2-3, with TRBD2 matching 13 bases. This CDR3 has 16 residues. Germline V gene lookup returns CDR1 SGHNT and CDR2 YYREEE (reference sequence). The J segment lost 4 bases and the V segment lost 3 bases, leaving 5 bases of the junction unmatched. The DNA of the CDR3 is TGTGCCAGCAGCTGGACTAGCGGGAGCCCGGCAGATACGCAGTATTTT. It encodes CASSWTSGSPADTQYF.

In DNA, the CDR3 is TGCAGTGCTACCCAAGGCTATTCCGGGGAGCTGTTTTTT. Amino acid sequence: CSATQGYSGELFF. The rearrangement uses TRBV20-1 and TRBJ2-2, with D unresolved. The V end was cut by 4 bases, the J end by 6 bases, with 12 bases between. Germline CDR1 DFQATT, CDR2 SNEGSKA (reference sequence). This CDR3 has 13 residues.

CDR3 in DNA: TGTGCCACCACGGCGGACCCCAATCAGCCCCAGCATTTT. Translating it yields CATTADPNQPQHF. This sequence joins TRBV10-3 and TRBJ1-5; D is ambiguous. Germline V lookup: CDR1 ENHRY, CDR2 SYGVKD. The germline V and J ends were trimmed by 10 bases and 3 bases, with 13 bases remaining between them. The CDR3 contains 13 residues.

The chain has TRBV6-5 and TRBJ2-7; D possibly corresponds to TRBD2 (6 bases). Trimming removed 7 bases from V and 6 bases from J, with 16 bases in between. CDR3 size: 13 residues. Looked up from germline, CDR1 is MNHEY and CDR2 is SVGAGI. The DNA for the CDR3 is TGTGCCAGCATAGGCCGGAACGGGGGCGAGCAGTACTTC. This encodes CASIGRNGGEQYF.

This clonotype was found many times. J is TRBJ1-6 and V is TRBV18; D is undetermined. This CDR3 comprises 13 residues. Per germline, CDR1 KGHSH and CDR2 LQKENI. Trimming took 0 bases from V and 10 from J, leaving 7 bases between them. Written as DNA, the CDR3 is TGTGCCAGCTCACCACCGGAGAGATCACCCCTCCACTTT. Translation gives CASSPPERSPLHF.

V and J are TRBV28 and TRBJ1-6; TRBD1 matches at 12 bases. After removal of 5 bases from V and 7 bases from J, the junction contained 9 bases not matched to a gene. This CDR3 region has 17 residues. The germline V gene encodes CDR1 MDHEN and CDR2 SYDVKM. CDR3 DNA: TGTGCCAGCAGTCCTCCGGGACAGGGGGCGAAGAATTCACCCCTCCACTTT. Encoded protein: CASSPPGQGAKNSPLHF.